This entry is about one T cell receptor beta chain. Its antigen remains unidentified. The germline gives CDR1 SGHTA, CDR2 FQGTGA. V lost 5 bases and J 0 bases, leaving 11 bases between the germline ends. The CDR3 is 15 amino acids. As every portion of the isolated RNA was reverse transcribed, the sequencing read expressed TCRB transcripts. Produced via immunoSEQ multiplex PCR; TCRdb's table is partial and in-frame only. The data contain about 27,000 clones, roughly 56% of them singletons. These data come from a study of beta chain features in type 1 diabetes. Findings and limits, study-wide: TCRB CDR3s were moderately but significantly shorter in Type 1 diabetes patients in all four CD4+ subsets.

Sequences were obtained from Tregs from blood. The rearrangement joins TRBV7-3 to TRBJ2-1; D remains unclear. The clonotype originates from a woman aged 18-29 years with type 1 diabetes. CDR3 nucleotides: TGTGCCAGCAGCCCCGGTCGACACTCCTACAATGAGCAGTTCTTC. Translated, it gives CASSPGRHSYNEQFF.